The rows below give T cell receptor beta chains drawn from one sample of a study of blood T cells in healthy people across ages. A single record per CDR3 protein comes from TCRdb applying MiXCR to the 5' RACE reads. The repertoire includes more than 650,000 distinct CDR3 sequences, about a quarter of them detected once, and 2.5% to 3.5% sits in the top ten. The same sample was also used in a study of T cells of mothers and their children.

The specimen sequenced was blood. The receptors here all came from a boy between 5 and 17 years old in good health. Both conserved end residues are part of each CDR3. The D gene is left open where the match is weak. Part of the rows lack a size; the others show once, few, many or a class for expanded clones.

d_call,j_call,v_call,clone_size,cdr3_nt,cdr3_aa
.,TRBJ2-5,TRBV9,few,TGTGCCAGCAGCGTTGGACTGGAGATTCAAGAGACCCAGTACTTC,CASSVGLEIQETQYF
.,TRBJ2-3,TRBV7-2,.,TGTGCCAGCAGCTTAGTAGGTACAGCAGCCACAGATACGCAGTATTTT,CASSLVGTAATDTQYF
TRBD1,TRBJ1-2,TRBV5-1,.,TGCGCCAGCAGCTTGGCCGGGACAGTCTATGGCTACACCTTC,CASSLAGTVYGYTF
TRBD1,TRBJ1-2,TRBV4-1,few,TGCGCCAGCAGTACCGGGACAGGGGAGGGTTTTGGCTACACCTTC,CASSTGTGEGFGYTF
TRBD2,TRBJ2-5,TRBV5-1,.,TGCGCCAGCAGCTTAGGGAAGCTAGCGGGGGAAGAGACCCAGTACTTC,CASSLGKLAGEETQYF
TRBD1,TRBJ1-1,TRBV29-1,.,TGCAGCGGGGACAGGGGTGAAGCTTTCTTT,CSGDRGEAFF
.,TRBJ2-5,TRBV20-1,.,TGCAGTGCTAGAGATCTTGGACTCCAAGAGACCCAGTACTTC,CSARDLGLQETQYF
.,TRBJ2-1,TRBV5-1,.,TGCGCCAGCAGCCCGACTGAAGGACAGAAATACAATGAGCAGTTCTTC,CASSPTEGQKYNEQFF
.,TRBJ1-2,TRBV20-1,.,TGCAGTGCTAGGGGGTCTGGCGGAAGCACCTATGGCTACACCTTC,CSARGSGGSTYGYTF
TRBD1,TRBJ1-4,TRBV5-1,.,TGCGCCAGCAGCTTGGCCCTTACAGGGGCGGTTGAAAAACTGTTTTTT,CASSLALTGAVEKLFF
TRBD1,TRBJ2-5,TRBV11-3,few,TGTGCCAGCAGCTTAGGCCGGACAGGGGACGGGGAGACCCAGTACTTC,CASSLGRTGDGETQYF
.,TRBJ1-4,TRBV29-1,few,TGCAGCGTTGACGGGGGCACTAATGAAAAACTGTTTTTT,CSVDGGTNEKLFF
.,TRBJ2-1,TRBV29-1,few,TGCAGCGTTGTGTGGGATTACAATGAGCAGTTCTTC,CSVVWDYNEQFF
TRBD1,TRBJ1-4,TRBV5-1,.,TGCGCCAGCAGCCCGGACCCGGGACAGGGGGCGATTAATGAAAAACTGTTTTTT,CASSPDPGQGAINEKLFF
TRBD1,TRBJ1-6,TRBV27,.,TGTGCCTGCAGTCCGGGACAGGGGGCGTATAATTCACCCCTCCACTTT,CACSPGQGAYNSPLHF
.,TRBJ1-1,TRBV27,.,TGTGCCAGCAGTTCCATCAGGTCTTGGAACACTGAAGCTTTCTTT,CASSSIRSWNTEAFF
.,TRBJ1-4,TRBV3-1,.,TGTGCCAGCAGCGAGCATTCCGATAATGAAAAACCGTTTTTT,CASSEHSDNEKPFF
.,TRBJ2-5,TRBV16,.,TGTGCCAGCAGCCAATCTAGCGGACACCAAGAGACCCAGTACTTC,CASSQSSGHQETQYF
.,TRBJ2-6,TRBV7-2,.,TGTGCCAGCAGCTTAGTTCCGGCCTCTGGGGCCAACGTCCTGACTTTC,CASSLVPASGANVLTF
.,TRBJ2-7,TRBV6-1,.,TGTGCCAGCAGTGAAGGCCAGGGCGGGTTAACCTACGAGCAGTACTTC,CASSEGQGGLTYEQYF
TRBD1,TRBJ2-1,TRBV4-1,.,TGCGCCAGCCAGGACAGGGTAGTATCCTACAATGAGCAGTTCTTC,CASQDRVVSYNEQFF
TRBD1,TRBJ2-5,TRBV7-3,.,TGTGCCAGCACCTCGGAGCCAGGGGGGACCCAGTACTTC,CASTSEPGGTQYF
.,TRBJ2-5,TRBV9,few,TGTGCCAGCAGCGTAGAAGGGCAGAAAGAGACCCAGTACTTC,CASSVEGQKETQYF
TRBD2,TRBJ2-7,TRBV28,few,TGTGCCAGCACCCGGGTTCGGGGGGGCTCCCACGAGCAGTACTTC,CASTRVRGGSHEQYF
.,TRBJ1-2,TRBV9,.,TGTGCCAGCAGCGTAGGATCCTATGGCTACACCTTC,CASSVGSYGYTF
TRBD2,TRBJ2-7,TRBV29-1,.,TGCAGCGTTGAGCCTAGCGGGGGGTCCTACGAGCAGTACTTC,CSVEPSGGSYEQYF
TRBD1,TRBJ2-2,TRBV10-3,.,TGTGCCATCTCAGGGGGTGCCGGGGAGCTGTTTTTT,CAISGGAGELFF
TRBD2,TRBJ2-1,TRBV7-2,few,TGTGCCAGCAGCTTAGCGGGACTAGCGGGGGGGCGGGAGCAGTTCTTC,CASSLAGLAGGREQFF
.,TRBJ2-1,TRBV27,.,TGTGCCAGCAGTTTATATGGGGCGGGGGAGCAGTTCTTC,CASSLYGAGEQFF
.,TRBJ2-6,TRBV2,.,TGTGCCAAATCTGGGGCCAACGTCCTGACTTTC,CAKSGANVLTF
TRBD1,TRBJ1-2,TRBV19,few,TGTGCCAGTAGGGCGGGACAGGGGAAGCCCTATGGCTACACCTTC,CASRAGQGKPYGYTF
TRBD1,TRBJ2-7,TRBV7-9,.,TGTGCCAGCAGCTTAATCGGACAGGGTGCCTACGAGCAGTACTTC,CASSLIGQGAYEQYF
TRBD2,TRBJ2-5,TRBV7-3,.,TGTGCCAGCGCACGGACTAGCGGGGCTGGCCAAGAGACCCAGTACTTC,CASARTSGAGQETQYF
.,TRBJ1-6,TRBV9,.,TGTGCCAGCAGCGTAGAACATAATTCACCCCTCCACTTT,CASSVEHNSPLHF
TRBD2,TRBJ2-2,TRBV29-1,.,TGCAGCGTCGGGACTAGATTGAACACCGGGGAGCTGTTTTTT,CSVGTRLNTGELFF
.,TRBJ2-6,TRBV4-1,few,TGCGCCAGCAGCCAAGATCAGGTGGCCAGCTCTGGGGCCAACGTCCTGACTTTC,CASSQDQVASSGANVLTF
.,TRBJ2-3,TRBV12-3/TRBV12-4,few,TGTGCCAGCAGTACATACGCCTCTACTAGCACAGATACGCAGTATTTT,CASSTYASTSTDTQYF
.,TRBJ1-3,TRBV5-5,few,TGTGCCAGCAGCCTAGGGGGGGACACCAGAAACACCATATATTTT,CASSLGGDTRNTIYF
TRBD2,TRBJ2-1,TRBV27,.,TGTGCCAGCAAAAGTCTAGCGGGGGGGCCATCTCCATATGAGCAGTTCTTC,CASKSLAGGPSPYEQFF
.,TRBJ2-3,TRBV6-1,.,TGTGCCAGCATGCGGGGCACAGATACGCAGTATTTT,CASMRGTDTQYF
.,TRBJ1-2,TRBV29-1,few,TGCAGCGTAGCGGCGGCCAAATATCGGGGCGAGGACTATGGCTACACCTTC,CSVAAAKYRGEDYGYTF
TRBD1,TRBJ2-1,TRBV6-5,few,TGTGCCAGCAGCCCGACGACAGGGTTTTACAATGAGCAGTTCTTC,CASSPTTGFYNEQFF
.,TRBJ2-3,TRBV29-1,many,TGCAGCGTATACGTCGGCACAGATACGCAGTATTTT,CSVYVGTDTQYF
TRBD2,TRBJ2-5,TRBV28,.,TGTGCCAGCACCCTATACCCCGGACTAGCGGGGGAAGAGACCCAGTACTTC,CASTLYPGLAGEETQYF
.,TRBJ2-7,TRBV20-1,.,TGCAGTGCTTCGGACAGAAACTACGAGCAGTACTTC,CSASDRNYEQYF
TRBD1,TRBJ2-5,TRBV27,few,TGTGCCAGCCACCAGGGGGCCACCCAGTACTTC,CASHQGATQYF
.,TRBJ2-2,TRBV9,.,TGTGCCAGCAGCGTATCCTCCACCCCTAGGACAGCTCCGAACACCGGGGAGCTGTTTTTT,CASSVSSTPRTAPNTGELFF
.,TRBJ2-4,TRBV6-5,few,TGTGCCAGCAGCCCTCACCTCCCCATAATAAAAAACATTCAGTACTTC,CASSPHLPIIKNIQYF
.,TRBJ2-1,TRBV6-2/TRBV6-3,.,TGTGCCAGCAGTTCCCTGGAAAACAATGAGCAGTTCTTC,CASSSLENNEQFF
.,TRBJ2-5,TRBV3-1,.,TGTGCCAGCAGCCTGGAAAAGACCCAGTACTTC,CASSLEKTQYF
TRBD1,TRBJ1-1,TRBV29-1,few,TGCAGCGCCCAACAGGGGGCCTTT,CSAQQGAF